Presented here are 27 T cell receptor beta chains from one specimen sequenced in a study of cytomegalovirus exposure and HLA in healthy donors. 60 Vbeta and 13 Jbeta primers were used in PCR. Clones were sequenced by immunoSEQ multiplex PCR, and TCRdb holds only the in-frame ones, with some missing. The data show over 150,000 clones, roughly four fifths seen once. Sequencing was done on a sample of PBMCs. The receptor set was obtained from a man younger than 30 in good health and CMV-seronegative.

This chain joins TRBV7-9 and TRBJ2-5, with 7 bases identical to TRBD1. V shed 8 bases, J shed 5 bases, and the junction held 11 bases outside the gene matches. Germline V gives CDR1 SEHNR, CDR2 FQNEAQ (reference sequence). This CDR3 comprises 14 residues. The CDR3 is CASRTGHYGETQYF. CDR3 nucleotide sequence: TGTGCCAGCCGGACAGGACACTATGGGGAGACCCAGTACTTC.

V usage is TRBV5-1 and J usage is TRBJ2-3; D uncertain. V was clipped by 7 bases and J by 7 bases, with 16 bases between them. The germline gives CDR1 SGHRS, CDR2 YFSETQ. The length of the CDR3 is 13 residues. The CDR3 nucleotides read TGCGCCAGCGCCATTTCTGGAGATCATACGCAGTATTTT. Translating gives CASAISGDHTQYF.

The V call is TRBV19, the J call TRBJ1-1; possibly TRBD1 for D (5 bases). CDR3 length equals 15 residues. The germline gives CDR1 LNHDA, CDR2 SQIVND (reference sequence). The V end lost 1 base, the J end lost 4 bases, and 13 bases lay between the germline ends. CDR3: CASSIATARSTEAFF. CDR3 coding DNA: TGTGCCAGTAGTATAGCGACAGCTCGGAGCACTGAAGCTTTCTTT.

The chain uses TRBV6-1 and TRBJ2-5; TRBD2 matches 7 bases. Gene TRBJ2-7 matches the end of the DNA better, so the J call may be wrong. The CDR3 is 14 amino acids. Germline CDR1 and CDR2: MNHNS and SASEGT. The CDR3 DNA sequence: TGTGCCAGCAGCATAGCGGGCCCACTCTACGAGCAGTACTTC. It specifies CASSIAGPLYEQYF.

CDR3 protein: CASSLEATTEAFF. CDR3 sequence (DNA): TGTGCCAGCAGTTTAGAGGCAACTACTGAAGCTTTCTTT. The rearrangement uses TRBV28 and TRBJ1-1; D is unclear. With 2 bases removed from V and 5 bases from J, the gap between germline ends came to 9 bases. CDR3 length: 13 residues. CDR1 is MDHEN, CDR2 SYDVKM, per germline. The full variable domain, in which reference TRBV28 and TRBJ1-1 provide the parts outside the CDR3, is DVKVTQSSRYLVKRTGEKVFLECVQDMDHENMFWYRQDPGLGLRLIYFSYDVKMKEKGDIPEGYSVSREKKERFSLILESASTNQTSMYLCASSLEATTEAFFGQGTRLTVV.

The gene calls are TRBV4-3 and TRBJ2-3; TRBD1 matches 8 bases. This CDR3 has 17 amino acids. Losses at the gene ends were 0 bases for V and 2 bases for J; bases not matched to a gene: 7. Looked up from germline, CDR1 is LGHNA and CDR2 is YSLEER. The CDR3 nucleotides read TGCGCCAGCAGCCAAGATTGGCAGGGGGCATACACAGATACGCAGTATTTT. This gives the protein CASSQDWQGAYTDTQYF.

This sequence joins TRBV28 and TRBJ1-5; no clear D. The CDR3 is 16 residues long. V lost 3 bases to trimming and J lost 1 base, with 13 bases between them. CDR1 is MDHEN and CDR2 is SYDVKM in the germline V gene. CDR3 DNA: TGTGCCAGCAGTTTCGGACTGACGATGAGCAATCAGCCCCAGCATTTT. Translating gives CASSFGLTMSNQPQHF.

This clone was counted at least ten times. The chain joins TRBV28 to TRBJ1-1; 8 nucleotides line up with TRBD1. Germline V gene data show CDR1 as MDHEN and CDR2 as SYDVKM. The CDR3 loop spans 12 amino acids. The V and J ends lost 6 bases and 5 bases, in that order; junction bases with no gene match: 2. CDR3 sequence (DNA): TGTGCCAGCAGCGACAGGGGTACTGAAGCTTTCTTT. Encoded protein: CASSDRGTEAFF.

The rearrangement uses TRBV18 and TRBJ1-1, with D perhaps matching TRBD1 (6 bases). The CDR3 covers 14 residues. The V gene's germline CDR1 is KGHSH and CDR2 LQKENI. Trimming took off 0 bases at V and 1 base at J, with 6 bases between the two ends. CDR3 sequence reads: CASSPPRGNTEAFF. The CDR3 DNA reads TGTGCCAGCTCACCACCCAGGGGGAACACTGAAGCTTTCTTT.

This chain joins TRBV28 and TRBJ1-5; perhaps TRBD1 as D (6 bases). There are 15 residues in the CDR3. Between the trimmed V and J ends, which lost 6 bases and 2 bases, there was a span of 14 bases. CDR1 is MDHEN and CDR2 is SYDVKM in the germline V gene. The CDR3 reads CASSQGGAGNQPQHF. The CDR3 nucleotides are TGTGCCAGCAGCCAAGGGGGGGCGGGCAATCAGCCCCAGCATTTT.

The rearrangement joins TRBV14 to TRBJ2-7; TRBD2 aligns across 12 bases. V shed 4 bases, J shed 5 bases, and the junction held 6 bases outside the gene matches. This CDR3 region has 15 residues. Germline values: CDR1 SGHDN, CDR2 FVKESK. The CDR3 is CASSLLAGGPHEQYF. In nucleotides, the CDR3 is TGTGCCAGCAGCCTCCTAGCGGGGGGGCCCCACGAGCAGTACTTC.

This clone was seen a few times. The chain uses TRBV6-6 and TRBJ2-1; 8 nucleotides align to TRBD2. This CDR3 region has 13 residues. Germline CDR1 reads MNHNY; CDR2 reads SVGAGI (reference sequence). The V segment lost 8 bases and the J segment 4 bases; nucleotides outside the gene matches: 4. CDR3 nucleotide sequence: TGTGCCAGCCGGGGGGGGATATACAATGAGCAGTTCTTC. It codes for CASRGGIYNEQFF.

This chain links TRBV5-1 with TRBJ1-1, with TRBD1 matching over 10 bases. The CDR3 runs 13 residues. The junction had 3 bases not matched to a gene; V was cut back by 4 bases and J by 6 bases. From germline, CDR1 is SGHRS and CDR2 YFSETQ. The CDR3 spells CASSIGTGAEAFF. The DNA for the CDR3 is TGCGCCAGCAGCATAGGGACAGGGGCTGAAGCTTTCTTT.

The genes are TRBV9 and TRBJ2-6; no firm D call. Germline V gives CDR1 SGDLS, CDR2 YYNGEE. The length of the CDR3 is 18 residues. Between the trimmed V and J ends, which lost 1 base and 0 bases, there was a span of 14 bases. The CDR3 DNA follows: TGTGCCAGCAGCGTACCCAGAGAGGCCGTCTCTGGGGCCAACGTCCTGACTTTC. Translated, it gives CASSVPREAVSGANVLTF.

The gene calls are TRBV6-5 and TRBJ2-5; a possible D gene is TRBD2 (6 bases). The closer fit of TRBJ2-7 to the DNA end suggests the J call may be wrong. The CDR3 contains 13 residues. Germline V gives CDR1 MNHEY, CDR2 SVGAGI. This chain's CDR3 is CASRPGLNYEQYF. The CDR3, as DNA: TGTGCCAGCAGACCGGGACTGAACTACGAGCAGTACTTC.

This clone was seen a single time. The genes are TRBV6-1 and TRBJ2-7; possibly TRBD2 for D (6 bases). This CDR3 spans 16 amino acids. The germline V and J ends were trimmed by 1 base and 2 bases, with 15 bases remaining between them. Germline CDR1 and CDR2: MNHNS and SASEGT. The CDR3 protein is CASSEGRDRITYEQYF. The DNA of the CDR3 is TGTGCCAGCAGTGAAGGGCGGGACCGAATAACCTACGAGCAGTACTTC.

The sample holds one count of this clone. J is TRBJ2-2 and V is TRBV7-9, with 9 bases lining up with TRBD1. The J segment lost 1 base and the V segment lost 4 bases, leaving 7 bases of the junction unmatched. Germline CDR1 is SEHNR and CDR2 is FQNEAQ (reference sequence). This CDR3 contains 17 residues. The CDR3 coding sequence is TGTGCCAGCAGCTCAATACGACAGGGGGTGAACACCGGGGAGCTGTTTTTT. Protein sequence: CASSSIRQGVNTGELFF.

V usage is TRBV7-8 and J usage is TRBJ2-2; D possibly corresponds to TRBD2 (5 bases). V dropped 0 bases and J dropped 0 bases, with 11 bases sitting between them. Germline V CDR1 and CDR2: SGHVS, FQNEAQ. The CDR3 contains 17 residues. Here the CDR3 reads CASSLARVMTNTGELFF. The CDR3 DNA reads TGTGCCAGCAGCTTAGCGAGGGTCATGACGAACACCGGGGAGCTGTTTTTT. Using reference TRBV7-8 and TRBJ2-2 for the parts outside the CDR3, the full variable domain is GAGVSQSPRYKVAKRGQDVALRCDPISGHVSLFWYQQALGQGPEFLTYFQNEAQLDKSGLPSDRFFAERPEGSVSTLKIQRTQQEDSAVYLCASSLARVMTNTGELFFGEGSRLTVL.

This chain links TRBV29-1 with TRBJ2-1, with 15 bases that match TRBD2. The ends lost 0 bases at V and 3 bases at J; junction bases unmatched: 12. The CDR3 is made up of 20 amino acids. Germline lookup yields CDR1 SQVTM and CDR2 ANQGSEA. The CDR3 reads CSVEDLSGTSGGLLYNEQFF. In DNA form, the CDR3 reads TGCAGCGTTGAAGATCTCTCCGGGACTAGCGGGGGGCTACTCTACAATGAGCAGTTCTTC.

The rearrangement joins TRBV7-9 to TRBJ2-1, with D perhaps TRBD2 (6 bases). The germline CDR1 and CDR2 sequences are SEHNR and FQNEAQ (reference sequence). The CDR3 is 14 amino acids. Trimming shortened V by 4 bases and J by 12 bases, and 19 bases separated the two germline ends. The CDR3 DNA reads TGTGCCAGCAGCTCCCCCTTGGGGGGAGAGGTGCAGTTCTTC. This gives the protein CASSSPLGGEVQFF.

The CDR3 here is CSVVTRVPYRPGENYEQYF. In DNA, the CDR3 is TGCAGCGTTGTCACTAGGGTTCCTTACAGGCCGGGGGAGAACTACGAGCAGTACTTC. The chain employs TRBV29-1 and TRBJ2-5; D may be TRBD2 (6 bases). Judging by the DNA end, TRBJ2-7 fits better; the J call may be wrong. The CDR3 is 19 amino acids. Germline CDR1 reads SQVTM; CDR2 reads ANQGSEA.

J is TRBJ1-1 and V is TRBV28; 9 nucleotides match TRBD1. The germline CDR1 and CDR2 sequences are MDHEN and SYDVKM. Trimming removed 4 bases from V and 6 bases from J; junction bases left unmatched: 6. The CDR3 covers 14 residues. CDR3 in amino acids: CASSYRDRVSEAFF. DNA of the CDR3: TGTGCCAGCAGTTACCGGGACAGGGTTTCTGAAGCTTTCTTT.

The chain employs TRBV4-1 and TRBJ2-1; 10 bases fit TRBD2. Germline assignment: CDR1 MGHRA and CDR2 YSYEKL. Trimming at V came to 3 bases and at J to 10 bases, leaving 15 bases not matched to a gene. This CDR3 is 17 amino acids long. CDR3 region: CASSHRLTSGTGREQFF. CDR3 nucleotide sequence: TGCGCCAGCAGCCACCGCCTAACTAGCGGGACGGGGAGGGAGCAGTTCTTC.

V and J are TRBV5-4 and TRBJ2-7, with 8 bases fitting TRBD1. The CDR3 extends over 15 amino acids. Germline CDR1 reads SGHNT; CDR2 reads YYREEE (reference sequence). V lost 4 bases and J lost 2; bases outside the gene matches: 8. The CDR3, as DNA: TGTGCCAGCAGCGTTAAGGGACAGGATCCCTACGAGCAGTACTTC. Protein: CASSVKGQDPYEQYF.

The chain joins TRBV19 to TRBJ1-4; 7 bases match TRBD1. The germline gives CDR1 LNHDA, CDR2 SQIVND (reference sequence). CDR3 length: 15 residues. V dropped 7 bases and J dropped 5; count of bases not matched to a gene: 10. This CDR3 is CASTPQGGLNEKLFF. CDR3 nucleotides: TGTGCCAGTACCCCCCAAGGGGGCCTCAATGAAAAACTGTTTTTT. The variable domain in full, completed from reference TRBV19 and TRBJ1-4, reads DGGITQSPKYLFRKEGQNVTLSCEQNLNHDAMYWYRQDPGQGLRLIYYSQIVNDFQKGDIAEGYSVSREKKESFPLTVTSAQKNPTAFYLCASTPQGGLNEKLFFGSGTQLSVL.

The chain is built from TRBV5-8 and TRBJ1-5; TRBD1 matches 7 bases. Losses at the gene ends were 4 bases for V and 4 bases for J; bases not matched to a gene: 5. The V gene's germline CDR1 is SGHTS and CDR2 YDEGEE. The CDR3 runs 14 residues. The chain's CDR3 is CASSRGQDNQPQHF. As DNA, the CDR3 is TGTGCCAGCAGCCGAGGACAGGATAATCAGCCCCAGCATTTT. Full variable domain (remainder filled in from reference TRBV5-8 and TRBJ1-5): EAGVTQSPTHLIKTRGQQATLRCSPISGHTSVYWYQQALGLGLQFLLWYDEGEERNRGNFPPRFSGRQFPNYSSELNVNALELEDSALYLCASSRGQDNQPQHFGDGTRLSIL.

The rearrangement uses TRBV29-1 and TRBJ2-7; no definite D call. Germline V CDR1 and CDR2: SQVTM, ANQGSEA. CDR3 length: 13 amino acids. Trimming removed 6 bases from V and 0 bases from J, with 12 bases in between. CDR3 sequence: CSVVGASSYEQYF. Here the CDR3 DNA reads TGCAGCGTGGTCGGAGCGAGCTCCTACGAGCAGTACTTC.